This entry lists 32 T cell receptor beta chains sequenced from one sample in a study of shared clonotypes between healthy human individuals. Libraries were prepared by immunoSEQ multiplex PCR; TCRdb keeps only in-frame clonotypes and omits some of them. The table lists about half a million clones, 70% to 85% of them singletons. The sequenced material came from PBMCs. The receptor source for this set is a woman in her 40s in good health. Some clones in this sample may be carry-over from other donors' samples.

V gene TRBV6-4 combines with J gene TRBJ1-1, with D maybe TRBD1 (6 bases). Trimming pared 6 bases from V and 5 bases from J, leaving 16 bases between. The CDR3 contains 14 residues. Germline V lookup: CDR1 MRHNA, CDR2 SNTAGT. CDR3: CASRPQGASTEAFF. The CDR3 DNA sequence: TGTGCCAGCAGACCACAGGGTGCGTCAACTGAAGCTTTCTTT.

The chain is built from TRBV7-2 and TRBJ2-5, with 14 bases matching TRBD2. This CDR3 region has 15 residues. The trim removed 6 bases at V and 5 bases at J, leaving 5 bases unmatched. From germline, CDR1 is SGHTA and CDR2 FQGNSA. The CDR3 DNA sequence: TGTGCCAGCAGGTGGACTAGCGGGGGGTGGGAGACCCAGTACTTC. The encoded protein is CASRWTSGGWETQYF.

This clone was observed at least ten times. Distinct nucleotide sequences in the sample also encode this CDR3. This chain uses TRBV10-1 with TRBJ2-2, with D possibly TRBD2 on 6 matching bases. V was shortened by 6 bases and J by 0 bases, with 11 bases between the two germline ends. Per germline, CDR1 WNHNN and CDR2 SYGVQD (reference sequence). The CDR3 is 15 residues long. CDR3 DNA: TGCGCCAGCAGCCGGGACTCTGCGAACACCGGGGAGCTGTTTTTT. Translation gives CASSRDSANTGELFF.

The genes are TRBV10-3 and TRBJ2-3; weak D call: TRBD2 (6 bases). Per the germline V gene, CDR1 is ENHRY and CDR2 is SYGVKD. Trimming shortened V by 3 bases and J by 2 bases, and 21 bases separated the two germline ends. The CDR3 covers 18 residues. The CDR3 DNA reads TGTGCCATCAGTGACCCTCGTGGCACCGGGGGAGTCACAGATACGCAGTATTTT. Translating it yields CAISDPRGTGGVTDTQYF.

V is TRBV28 and J is TRBJ2-4; 7 bases agree with TRBD2. CDR1 and CDR2 (germline): MDHEN, SYDVKM. V was clipped by 6 bases and J by 6 bases; unmatched bases: 8. This CDR3 has 14 residues. Here the CDR3 reads CASSNPGGGNIQYF. The CDR3, as DNA: TGTGCCAGCAGCAACCCCGGCGGGGGAAACATTCAGTACTTC.

This clone was recorded a few times. This chain joins TRBV6-6 and TRBJ2-3; D tentatively fits TRBD1 or TRBD2 (6 bases each). Trimming took off 4 bases at V and 1 base at J, with 15 bases between the two ends. The V gene's germline CDR1 is MNHNY and CDR2 SVGAGI (reference sequence). CDR3 size: 16 residues. The CDR3 DNA follows: TGTGCCAGCAGTTCCCTCGGGGGCATTGGCACAGATACGCAGTATTTT. This translates into CASSSLGGIGTDTQYF.

The chain links TRBV30 to TRBJ1-4, with D perhaps matching TRBD1 (5 bases). V lost 0 bases, J lost 7 bases, and 12 bases lay in between. Germline CDR1 and CDR2: GTSNPN and SVGIG (reference sequence). The CDR3 consists of 14 residues. The CDR3 sequence is CAWSVLRGAEKLFF. Written as DNA, the CDR3 is TGTGCCTGGAGTGTGCTTAGAGGGGCTGAAAAACTGTTTTTT. The full variable domain, its missing parts supplied by reference TRBV30 and TRBJ1-4, is SQTIHQWPATLVQPVGSPLSLECTVEGTSNPNLYWYRQAAGRGLQLLFYSVGIGQISSEVPQNLSASRPQDRQFILSSKKLLLSDSGFYLCAWSVLRGAEKLFFGSGTQLSVL.

The J gene is TRBJ2-5, the V gene TRBV28, with a weak D call TRBD1 (6 bases). The DNA end is a closer match to TRBJ2-7, so the J assignment may be wrong. CDR1 and CDR2 from the germline V gene are MDHEN and SYDVKM. The CDR3 sequence is 12 residues long. DNA for the CDR3: TGTGCCAGCACTGGACAGTCCTACGAGCAGTACTTC. Translating gives CASTGQSYEQYF.

The genes are TRBV15 and TRBJ2-5; D call uncertain. CDR1 is LNHNV and CDR2 is YYDKDF in the germline V gene (reference sequence). V lost 5 bases and J lost 2, with 3 bases in between. The CDR3 has 11 amino acids. CDR3 bases: TGTGCCACCAGCCGACAAGAGACCCAGTACTTC. This translates into CATSRQETQYF.

This clone was seen only a few times. V is TRBV6-6 and J is TRBJ2-5; D unresolved. The assigned J gene may be wrong: the sequence end matches TRBJ2-7 better. The length of the CDR3 is 13 residues. The V gene's germline CDR1 is MNHNY and CDR2 SVGAGI (reference sequence). CDR3 sequence: CASTVKIRYEQYF. CDR3 nucleotide sequence: TGTGCCAGCACGGTGAAGATTCGGTACGAGCAGTACTTC.

J is TRBJ1-1 and V is TRBV28; D not certain. Germline V gives CDR1 MDHEN, CDR2 SYDVKM. This CDR3 spans 11 amino acids. Trimming shortened V by 3 bases and J by 10 bases, and 9 bases separated the two germline ends. CDR3 bases: TGTGCCAGCAGTTTTCGGGAAGTAGCTTTCTTT. Its protein product is CASSFREVAFF.

J is TRBJ2-5 and V is TRBV29-1; D remains ambiguous. The CDR3 loop spans 12 amino acids. CDR1 SQVTM and CDR2 ANQGSEA come from the germline V gene. V shed 3 bases and J shed 11 bases, with 16 bases lying between them. The CDR3 region is CSVEVSTYGQYF. CDR3 coding DNA: TGCAGCGTTGAGGTCAGTACCTACGGGCAGTACTTC.

Notes on this clone: Within the sample, other DNA sequences also encode this same CDR3. The chain employs TRBV20-1 and TRBJ2-7; D is perhaps TRBD2 (5 bases). Germline assignment: CDR1 DFQATT and CDR2 SNEGSKA (reference sequence). The CDR3 runs 11 residues. Trimming removed 3 bases at V and 4 bases at J, with 7 bases between. As DNA, the CDR3 is TGCAGTGCTAGTTCGGGATACGAGCAGTACTTC. It encodes CSASSGYEQYF.

This rearrangement joins TRBV7-3 to TRBJ2-2, with D possibly TRBD2 on 6 matching bases. Germline V CDR1 and CDR2: SGHTA, FQGTGA. The germline V and J ends were trimmed by 5 bases and 4 bases, with 11 bases remaining between them. This CDR3 region has 14 residues. The CDR3: CASSPPGGTGELFF. The CDR3 DNA reads TGTGCCAGCAGCCCCCCCGGGGGCACCGGGGAGCTGTTTTTT.

DNA for the CDR3: TGCGCCAGCAGCCAAGGGTCTAGCGGGAGCAATGAGCAGTTCTTC. It specifies CASSQGSSGSNEQFF. The chain carries TRBV4-1 and TRBJ2-1, with TRBD2 identical over 10 bases. The CDR3 spans 15 residues. Germline trimming cut 1 base from V and 6 bases from J; bases unmatched to any gene: 3. The germline gives CDR1 MGHRA, CDR2 YSYEKL.

The rearrangement uses TRBV27 and TRBJ2-7; 15 positions agree with TRBD2. V dropped 5 bases and J dropped 2; count of bases not matched to a gene: 4. The germline V gene encodes CDR1 MNHEY and CDR2 SMNVEV (reference sequence). This CDR3 spans 16 amino acids. For the CDR3, the DNA is TGTGCCAGCAGTACCCGGACTAGCGGGAGGGCCTACGAGCAGTACTTC. Translated, it gives CASSTRTSGRAYEQYF.

The V gene is TRBV19, the J gene TRBJ2-7; D remains unclear. The CDR3 sequence is 14 residues long. The V gene lost 5 bases and the J gene lost 2 bases, with 13 bases spanning the gap. Germline V gene lookup returns CDR1 LNHDA and CDR2 SQIVND (reference sequence). The CDR3, as DNA: TGTGCCAGTAGTTCAAGTCGTATGGCCTACGAGCAGTACTTC. It translates to CASSSSRMAYEQYF. Using reference TRBV19 and TRBJ2-7 for the parts outside the CDR3, the full variable domain is DGGITQSPKYLFRKEGQNVTLSCEQNLNHDAMYWYRQDPGQGLRLIYYSQIVNDFQKGDIAEGYSVSREKKESFPLTVTSAQKNPTAFYLCASSSSRMAYEQYFGPGTRLTVT.

The rearrangement joins TRBV4-2 to TRBJ2-1; a weak D match, TRBD2 (6 bases). The V end was cut by 0 bases, the J end by 0 bases, with 24 bases between. CDR3 length: 21 residues. The germline V gene encodes CDR1 LGHNA and CDR2 YNFKEQ. CDR3 protein: CASSQDTGLPKLLSSYNEQFF. The CDR3 bases are TGTGCCAGCAGCCAAGATACGGGACTCCCAAAACTTTTGAGCTCCTACAATGAGCAGTTCTTC.

This clone was seen more than once but under ten times. CDR3 sequence reads: CASSPSISGGQNIQYF. The CDR3 DNA follows: TGTGCCAGCTCACCCTCGATTAGCGGGGGCCAAAACATTCAGTACTTC. This chain links TRBV18 with TRBJ2-4, with 9 bases that match TRBD2. V lost 3 bases and J lost 5; bases outside the gene matches: 8. The germline gives CDR1 KGHSH, CDR2 LQKENI. The CDR3 consists of 16 residues.

This clone was observed a handful of times. V and J are TRBV28 and TRBJ2-7; 8 nucleotides agree with TRBD1. Germline CDR1 is MDHEN and CDR2 is SYDVKM. The J segment lost 2 bases and the V segment lost 8 bases, leaving 8 bases of the junction unmatched. The CDR3 runs 14 residues. The CDR3 spells CASLGTGYTYEQYF. The CDR3 region has the DNA TGTGCCAGCCTTGGGACAGGCTATACCTACGAGCAGTACTTC.

This chain links TRBV2 with TRBJ2-2; D is unresolved. The CDR3 loop spans 15 amino acids. Germline assignment: CDR1 SNHLY and CDR2 FYNNEI. V lost 2 bases and J lost 5, with 12 bases in between. The CDR3 loop reads CASSELGIGTGELFF. The DNA for the CDR3 is TGTGCCAGCAGTGAACTTGGGATTGGTACCGGGGAGCTGTTTTTT.

The J gene is TRBJ1-2, the V gene TRBV15; D not certain. Germline-derived CDR1 and CDR2 are LNHNV and YYDKDF (reference sequence). V dropped 5 bases and J dropped 2 bases, with 21 bases sitting between them. This CDR3 has 17 amino acids. The CDR3 here is CATSLTGRVPPNYGYTF. CDR3 DNA: TGTGCCACCAGCCTAACCGGTCGCGTTCCGCCGAACTATGGCTACACCTTC.

The rearrangement links TRBV29-1 to TRBJ1-1; TRBD1 matches at 8 bases. Germline values: CDR1 SQVTM, CDR2 ANQGSEA. Germline trimming cut 6 bases from V and 4 bases from J; bases unmatched to any gene: 10. The CDR3 runs to 14 residues. The CDR3 sequence: CSVDLTGVGTEAFF. CDR3 in DNA: TGCAGCGTAGACCTGACAGGGGTTGGCACTGAAGCTTTCTTT.

The gene calls are TRBV28 and TRBJ2-1; 7 bases match TRBD2. The length of the CDR3 is 14 residues. CDR1 and CDR2 (germline): MDHEN, SYDVKM. J lost 3 bases, V lost 6 bases, and 5 bases had no gene match. The CDR3 sequence is CASSLAGLYNEQFF. In DNA form, the CDR3 reads TGTGCCAGCAGCTTAGCGGGTCTCTACAATGAGCAGTTCTTC.

CDR3 residues: CAITALAREMDTQYF. In DNA, the CDR3 is TGTGCCATCACAGCACTTGCGCGGGAGATGGATACGCAGTATTTT. The rearrangement joins TRBV10-3 to TRBJ2-3; 7 bases map to TRBD2. The CDR3 runs 15 residues. The germline gives CDR1 ENHRY, CDR2 SYGVKD. V dropped 7 bases and J dropped 6; count of bases not matched to a gene: 13.

CDR3 region: CASSLGAGDGYTF. The CDR3 coding sequence is TGTGCCAGCAGTTTGGGGGCGGGGGATGGCTACACCTTC. The chain uses TRBV28 and TRBJ1-2; D perhaps matches TRBD1 (6 bases). The CDR3 is 13 residues long. Germline V lookup: CDR1 MDHEN, CDR2 SYDVKM. V gave up 3 bases and J gave up 6 bases, with 11 bases separating them.

This sequence joins TRBV11-2 and TRBJ1-2; 12 bases map to TRBD1. There are 15 residues in the CDR3. The junction had 6 bases not matched to a gene; V was cut back by 2 bases and J by 8 bases. CDR1 and CDR2 (germline): SGHAT, FQNNGV. CDR3: CASSLSAGTGGGYTF. The CDR3 nucleotides are TGTGCCAGCAGCTTATCCGCAGGGACAGGGGGCGGCTACACCTTC.

The chain is built from TRBV10-2 and TRBJ2-1; D perhaps matches TRBD2 (6 bases). This CDR3 comprises 13 residues. Between the trimmed V and J ends, which lost 6 bases and 11 bases, there was a span of 17 bases. Germline V CDR1 and CDR2: WSHSY, SAAADI. The CDR3 region has the DNA TGCGCCAGCAGCCCCCAGGGTGGAGGGCAGCAGTTCTTC. Protein: CASSPQGGGQQFF.

On this clone: It may be a read error: a sequence one base away is much more abundant. The rearrangement uses TRBV11-2 and TRBJ1-1, with 9 nucleotides matching TRBD1. The germline CDR1 and CDR2 sequences are SGHAT and FQNNGV. The V gene end was trimmed by 4 bases and the J gene end by 3 bases; junction bases not matched to a gene: 0. This CDR3 has 13 residues. CDR3 loop: CASSWTGDTEAFF. The DNA for the CDR3 is TGTGCCAGCAGCTGGACAGGGGACACTGAAGCTTTCTTT.

The chain employs TRBV5-5 and TRBJ1-1; the D is unclear. Deletions cut 2 bases from V and 8 bases from J, with 13 bases between. Germline assignment: CDR1 SGHKS and CDR2 YYEKEE (reference sequence). This CDR3 has 13 residues. CDR3 residues: CASSLVATREAFF. In DNA, the CDR3 is TGTGCCAGCAGCTTAGTGGCGACTAGGGAAGCTTTCTTT.

This rearrangement joins TRBV7-8 to TRBJ2-2; D is unclear. This CDR3 has 16 amino acids. V was trimmed by 3 bases and J by 3 bases, leaving 14 bases between them. Germline values: CDR1 SGHVS, CDR2 FQNEAQ. The CDR3 here is CASSFQAIGDTGELFF. For the CDR3, the DNA is TGTGCCAGCAGCTTTCAGGCCATTGGCGACACCGGGGAGCTGTTTTTT.

The rearrangement links TRBV19 to TRBJ2-1; 10 nucleotides agree with TRBD1. This CDR3 is 15 amino acids long. The V segment lost 8 bases and the J segment 4 bases; nucleotides outside the gene matches: 8. Looked up from germline, CDR1 is LNHDA and CDR2 is SQIVND (reference sequence). The chain's CDR3 is CASGGDRGSYNEQFF. The CDR3 region has the DNA TGTGCCAGTGGAGGGGACAGGGGTTCGTACAATGAGCAGTTCTTC.